Below, 26 T cell receptor beta chains from the same sample are listed, as sequenced in a study of PD-1 blockade in classical Hodgkin lymphoma. Following autologous stem cell transplantation, relapse occurred in every patient, and exposure to brentuximab vedotin varied. Libraries were prepared by immunoSEQ multiplex PCR; TCRdb keeps only in-frame clonotypes and omits some of them. The table lists about 22,000 clones, about 86% of them singletons. The source was peripheral blood mononuclear cells (PBMCs), collected before the second cycle of nivolumab. These receptors originate from a human donor with classical Hodgkin lymphoma.

V gene TRBV18 combines with J gene TRBJ2-5; no clear D gene. Germline-derived CDR1 and CDR2 are KGHSH and LQKENI. CDR3 length equals 15 residues. With 3 bases removed from V and 2 bases from J, the gap between germline ends came to 13 bases. Here the CDR3 reads CASSPTRAQQETQYF. For the CDR3, the DNA is TGTGCCAGCTCACCGACCCGGGCCCAACAAGAGACCCAGTACTTC.

This clone was detected only once. In nucleotides, the CDR3 is TGCGCCAGCGGGGACAGAGAATCTCTTGGAAACACCATATATTTT. It codes for CASGDRESLGNTIYF. V gene TRBV5-1 combines with J gene TRBJ1-3, with TRBD1 identical over 7 bases. Trimming took 7 bases from V and 3 from J; bases not matched to a gene: 10. The CDR3 covers 15 residues. Germline CDR1 is SGHRS and CDR2 is YFSETQ.

The chain uses TRBV5-1 and TRBJ2-3; 7 nucleotides match TRBD2. Germline CDR1 and CDR2: SGHRS and YFSETQ. The CDR3 has 18 residues. V shed 0 bases, J shed 2 bases, and the junction held 12 bases outside the gene matches. The CDR3 is CASSLEVWRGLLTDTQYF. CDR3 nucleotides: TGCGCCAGCAGCTTGGAGGTCTGGCGGGGACTACTCACAGATACGCAGTATTTT.

J is TRBJ1-5 and V is TRBV27, with 9 bases aligning to TRBD1. V shed 4 bases, J shed 5 bases, and the junction held 6 bases outside the gene matches. Germline lookup yields CDR1 MNHEY and CDR2 SMNVEV (reference sequence). CDR3 length equals 15 residues. The CDR3, as DNA: TGTGCCAGCAGTTCCAGGACAGGGGCCCATCAGCCCCAGCATTTT. Encoded protein: CASSSRTGAHQPQHF.

This sequence joins TRBV11-2 and TRBJ2-1; 7 nucleotides line up with TRBD2. The germline gives CDR1 SGHAT, CDR2 FQNNGV. The V gene end was trimmed by 3 bases and the J gene end by 3 bases; junction bases not matched to a gene: 2. The CDR3 covers 14 residues. The CDR3 sequence: CASSLTSLYNEQFF. As DNA, the CDR3 is TGTGCCAGCAGCTTGACTAGCCTCTACAATGAGCAGTTCTTC.

The V gene is TRBV4-1, the J gene TRBJ1-1; D is ambiguous. The CDR3 has 13 residues. CDR1 MGHRA and CDR2 YSYEKL come from the germline V gene. V dropped 4 bases and J dropped 6 bases, with 12 bases sitting between them. DNA for the CDR3: TGCGCCAGCAGCCCCCTCGAGAGGGCTGAAGCTTTCTTT. Protein: CASSPLERAEAFF.

The chain employs TRBV6-6 and TRBJ1-2; the D gene is possibly TRBD1 (6 bases). This CDR3 has 15 amino acids. Germline CDR1 is MNHNY and CDR2 is SVGAGI (reference sequence). Trimming pared 2 bases from V and 3 bases from J, leaving 13 bases between. Here the CDR3 DNA reads TGTGCCAGCAGTTACCCCCTGGGGGCTGACTATGGCTACACCTTC. Amino acid sequence: CASSYPLGADYGYTF.

This chain uses TRBV28 with TRBJ2-3; the match to TRBD2 covers 14 bases. The CDR3 consists of 17 residues. With V trimmed by 5 bases and J by 4 bases, 8 bases remained unmatched. Germline V lookup: CDR1 MDHEN, CDR2 SYDVKM. CDR3 amino acids: CASSLEPTSGRADTQYF. CDR3 in DNA: TGTGCCAGCAGTCTAGAACCGACTAGCGGGAGGGCAGATACGCAGTATTTT.

The chain links TRBV5-1 to TRBJ1-2; the D is unclear. V was clipped by 0 bases and J by 8 bases, with 11 bases between them. Germline V lookup: CDR1 SGHRS, CDR2 YFSETQ. The CDR3 is made up of 13 amino acids. CDR3 amino acids: CASSLGGEDGYTF. Here the CDR3 DNA reads TGCGCCAGCAGCTTGGGCGGGGAGGACGGCTACACCTTC. Full variable domain (missing parts from reference TRBV5-1 and TRBJ1-2): KAGVTQTPRYLIKTRGQQVTLSCSPISGHRSVSWYQQTPGQGLQFLFEYFSETQRNKGNFPGRFSGRQFSNSRSEMNVSTLELGDSALYLCASSLGGEDGYTFGSGTRLTVV.

The chain joins TRBV13 to TRBJ2-1; 7 positions agree with TRBD2. Germline assignment: CDR1 PRHDT and CDR2 FYEKMQ (reference sequence). The CDR3 length is 16 residues. Germline trimming cut 2 bases from V and 0 bases from J; bases unmatched to any gene: 4. CDR3 in amino acids: CASSLLGGSSYNEQFF. The CDR3 DNA reads as TGTGCCAGCAGCTTACTCGGGGGGAGCTCCTACAATGAGCAGTTCTTC.

This sequence joins TRBV4-1 and TRBJ1-1; TRBD1 aligns across 9 bases. Germline loops: CDR1 MGHRA, CDR2 YSYEKL. Trimming removed 1 base from V and 3 bases from J; junction bases left unmatched: 18. The CDR3 has 20 residues. This CDR3 is CASSQAPDRGLKLEHTEAFF. The CDR3 DNA is TGCGCCAGCAGCCAAGCCCCGGACAGGGGCCTAAAGTTGGAGCACACTGAAGCTTTCTTT.

By sample share, this clone is medium-sized. The rearrangement links TRBV19 to TRBJ2-1, with D maybe TRBD2 (5 bases). Germline V gene data show CDR1 as LNHDA and CDR2 as SQIVND (reference sequence). The V gene lost 5 bases and the J gene lost 0 bases, with 8 bases spanning the gap. The CDR3 spans 14 residues. The CDR3 region is CASSVGSSYNEQFF. CDR3 coding DNA: TGTGCCAGTAGTGTGGGGAGCTCCTACAATGAGCAGTTCTTC.

The V call is TRBV10-3, the J call TRBJ2-1; 9 nucleotides align to TRBD2. The germline V gene has CDR1 ENHRY and CDR2 SYGVKD. This CDR3 comprises 16 residues. J was trimmed by 5 bases and V by 4 bases; bases with no gene match: 9. In DNA, the CDR3 is TGTGCCATCAGTGGCCATGCGGGGGGGGACGACAATGAGCAGTTCTTC. Translating it yields CAISGHAGGDDNEQFF.

Concerning this clone itself: Given the absence of the conserved phenylalanine or tryptophan at the CDR3 end, a read error is likely. Because the CDR3's place on the DNA is in doubt, the DNA is left out and the CDR3 is given as listed by TCRdb. The gene calls are TRBV6-1 and TRBJ1-1. Germline V lookup: CDR1 MNHNS, CDR2 SASEGT. The CDR3 totals 9 residues, both ends included. The CDR3 here is CASSEPLTV.

The chain uses TRBV6-5 and TRBJ1-4; 9 nucleotides line up with TRBD1. V lost 4 bases and J lost 5; bases outside the gene matches: 8. The CDR3 extends over 16 amino acids. Germline loops: CDR1 MNHEY, CDR2 SVGAGI. The DNA of the CDR3 is TGTGCCAGCAGTTCGGGACAGGGAGGGGTAAATGAAAAACTGTTTTTT. It specifies CASSSGQGGVNEKLFF.

This chain joins TRBV19 and TRBJ1-6; TRBD1 might be the D (5 bases). The CDR3 is made up of 14 amino acids. Germline V gene data show CDR1 as LNHDA and CDR2 as SQIVND (reference sequence). Between the trimmed V and J ends, which lost 1 base and 7 bases, there was a span of 8 bases. As DNA, the CDR3 is TGTGCCAGTAGTATAGGACAGACAAATTCACCCCTCCACTTT. Its protein is CASSIGQTNSPLHF.

V and J are TRBV5-1 and TRBJ2-1, with 9 bases that match TRBD1. There are 15 residues in the CDR3. The germline V gene encodes CDR1 SGHRS and CDR2 YFSETQ. The J segment lost 8 bases and the V segment lost 2 bases, leaving 8 bases of the junction unmatched. The CDR3 DNA sequence: TGCGCCAGCAGCTTCGGACAGGGGATATCCTATGAGCAGTTCTTC. Translation: CASSFGQGISYEQFF.

This rearrangement joins TRBV18 to TRBJ2-7; TRBD1 is a possible D gene (5 bases). The germline gives CDR1 KGHSH, CDR2 LQKENI. The CDR3 spans 14 residues. V was cut by 3 bases and J by 6 bases, with 15 bases left in between. The CDR3 is CASSPPQGLGEQYF. In nucleotides, the CDR3 is TGTGCCAGCTCACCCCCCCAGGGTCTAGGCGAGCAGTACTTC.

This clone was found once. The rearrangement links TRBV7-8 to TRBJ2-7, with 7 bases that match TRBD2. Trimming at V came to 3 bases and at J to 3 bases, leaving 8 bases not matched to a gene. Per germline, CDR1 SGHVS and CDR2 FQNEAQ. This CDR3 spans 15 amino acids. CDR3 region: CASSFVGTGGYEQYF. The CDR3 DNA sequence: TGTGCCAGCAGCTTTGTAGGGACGGGGGGCTACGAGCAGTACTTC.

In this sample, this clone is medium-sized. V and J are TRBV19 and TRBJ2-7; D perhaps matches TRBD2 (7 bases). Germline CDR1 is LNHDA and CDR2 is SQIVND (reference sequence). Trimming took 3 bases from V and 5 from J, leaving 23 bases between them. The CDR3 loop spans 17 amino acids. The CDR3 sequence: CASSIAITHGGLDEQYF. The CDR3 nucleotides are TGTGCCAGTAGTATCGCGATCACCCACGGGGGGCTCGACGAGCAGTACTTC.

This clone was seen a single time. The chain is built from TRBV5-1 and TRBJ2-3; D is unresolved. The germline CDR1 and CDR2 sequences are SGHRS and YFSETQ. The CDR3 consists of 14 residues. V shed 0 bases and J shed 1 base, with 6 bases lying between them. The DNA of the CDR3 is TGCGCCAGCAGCTTGGACCAGGGCACAGATACGCAGTATTTT. Its protein is CASSLDQGTDTQYF.

The V and J genes are TRBV11-3 and TRBJ1-1; TRBD1 matches at 7 bases. Germline loops: CDR1 SGHNT, CDR2 YENEEA. The ends lost 4 bases at V and 6 bases at J; junction bases unmatched: 11. The CDR3 has 15 amino acids. CDR3 in DNA: TGTGCCAGCAGCTCTCCGACAGGGTTGACCTCTGAAGCTTTCTTT. Translated: CASSSPTGLTSEAFF.

V is TRBV7-9 and J is TRBJ2-2, with TRBD2 as a possible D gene (5 bases). Between the trimmed V and J ends, which lost 5 bases and 7 bases, there was a span of 11 bases. CDR3 length: 13 amino acids. Germline CDR1 reads SEHNR; CDR2 reads FQNEAQ (reference sequence). CDR3 in amino acids: CASSVQRDGELFF. Here the CDR3 DNA reads TGTGCCAGCAGCGTCCAACGGGACGGGGAGCTGTTTTTT.

The chain links TRBV29-1 to TRBJ2-7; 7 bases align to TRBD1. The CDR3 length is 16 residues. Germline assignment: CDR1 SQVTM and CDR2 ANQGSEA. CDR3 nucleotide sequence: TGCATCACTTCCCGGGACAGCTTCGAAATCTCCTACGAGCAGTACTTC. Translation gives CITSRDSFEISYEQYF.

The chain links TRBV10-1 to TRBJ2-2, with a tentative D call TRBD2 (5 bases). CDR3 length: 14 amino acids. Trimming took 0 bases from V and 5 from J, leaving 7 bases between them. In germline, CDR1 is WNHNN, CDR2 SYGVQD (reference sequence). CDR3 DNA: TGCGCCAGCAGTGAGTCAACGGGGACCGGGGAGCTGTTTTTT. Translation: CASSESTGTGELFF.

This clone came up once. The chain is built from TRBV28 and TRBJ1-4; tentative D call: TRBD1 (5 bases). In germline, CDR1 is MDHEN, CDR2 SYDVKM. The CDR3 totals 14 residues. V was shortened by 8 bases and J by 0 bases, with 10 bases between the two germline ends. CDR3 DNA sequence: TGTGCCAGCGGGCAGGGTGCAACTAATGAAAAACTGTTTTTT. Its protein product is CASGQGATNEKLFF.